This T cell receptor (beta chain) derives from a study of blood T cell repertoires in COVID-19. For the study at large: Material from acute and convalescent COVID-19 was sourced from the United States, Italy and Spain.

As originally analysed: Amplification with reference gene primers provided the estimates of nucleated cell counts. Sequencing used immunoSEQ multiplex PCR; TCRdb keeps in-frame clones, though not all of them. V and J calls plus clone size are reproduced from that table; the DNA served to infer D and trimming. The repertoire holds 140,000 or so clones, with approximately 80% as singletons. The source material was peripheral blood. This clonotype was obtained from a woman aged 45-59 years with acute or convalescent COVID-19.

In nucleotides, the CDR3 is TGTGCCAGCAGCGAGCAGGGGGGATACGAGCAGTACTTC. This codes for CASSEQGGYEQYF. V usage is TRBV7-3 and J usage is TRBJ2-7; D is perhaps TRBD1 (7 bases). This CDR3 contains 13 residues. Trimming took off 5 bases at V and 4 bases at J, with 12 bases between the two ends. The V gene's germline CDR1 is SGHTA and CDR2 FQGTGA. Based on the CDR3 plus reference TRBV7-3 and TRBJ2-7, the full variable domain is GAGVSQTPSNKVTEKGKYVELRCDPISGHTALYWYRQSLGQGPEFLIYFQGTGAADDSGLPNDRFFAVRPEGSVSTLKIQRTERGDSAVYLCASSEQGGYEQYFGPGTRLTVT.